Following are 9 T cell receptor beta chains from one sample sequenced in a study of blood T cells in healthy people across ages. The second PCR ran roughly 7 to 12 cycles with a sample-barcoded 5' primer and J-beta primers. TCRdb reprocessed the 5' RACE reads via MiXCR and lists one record per CDR3 protein. The sample yields about 800,000 distinct CDR3 sequences, 25% seen once. This same sample was also taken into another study, of T cells of mothers and their children.

The sample comprised blood. Source of these receptors: a boy aged 5-17 years in good health.

The chain combines TRBV4-3 with TRBJ1-2; D is perhaps TRBD1 (5 bases). Germline V lookup: CDR1 LGHNA, CDR2 YSLEER. Trimming pared 4 bases from V and 8 bases from J, leaving 17 bases between. The CDR3 has 14 residues. For the CDR3, the DNA is TGCGCCAGCAGCCCTCAAGATGGGCAGGGAGGCTACACCTTC. As protein: CASSPQDGQGGYTF.

The chain has TRBV5-6 and TRBJ2-5; D possibly uses TRBD1 or TRBD2 (6 bases each). V lost 5 bases to trimming and J lost 0 bases, with 14 bases between them. The CDR3 spans 15 residues. Germline V gene sequence: CDR1 SGHDT, CDR2 YYEEEE. DNA of the CDR3: TGTGCCAGCAGTCGCGCCGGGGGCCACCAAGAGACCCAGTACTTC. Its protein is CASSRAGGHQETQYF.

The V and J genes are TRBV6-5 and TRBJ2-5; 8 positions match TRBD1. This CDR3 has 12 residues. Germline-derived CDR1 and CDR2 are MNHEY and SVGAGI. After removal of 10 bases from V and 4 bases from J, the junction contained 5 bases not matched to a gene. The DNA for the CDR3 is TGTGCCACAGGACAGGGTCGAGAGACCCAGTACTTC. Protein product: CATGQGRETQYF.

This sequence joins TRBV3-1 and TRBJ1-2; no definite D call. Germline assignment: CDR1 LGHDT and CDR2 YNNKEL (reference sequence). The CDR3 covers 14 residues. V lost 0 bases to trimming and J lost 4 bases, with 9 bases between them. CDR3 in amino acids: CASSQDWDPYGYTF. The CDR3 DNA reads as TGTGCCAGCAGCCAAGATTGGGATCCCTATGGCTACACCTTC.

This clonotype was picked up many times. This sequence joins TRBV29-1 and TRBJ2-5; TRBD2 aligns across 10 bases. V trimming: 2 bases; J trimming: 5 bases; junction bases outside the gene matches: 5. This CDR3 is built from 14 residues. Germline loops: CDR1 SQVTM, CDR2 ANQGSEA. The CDR3: CSVESSGSTETQYF. CDR3 coding DNA: TGCAGCGTTGAATCTAGCGGGAGTACGGAGACCCAGTACTTC.

This clonotype was seen a few times. V and J are TRBV4-2 and TRBJ2-3; D is undetermined. From germline, CDR1 is LGHNA and CDR2 YNFKEQ. Between the trimmed V and J ends, which lost 1 base and 5 bases, there was a span of 4 bases. CDR3 length equals 12 residues. The CDR3 here is CASSQVQDTQYF. Here the CDR3 DNA reads TGTGCCAGCAGCCAAGTGCAAGATACGCAGTATTTT.

The rearrangement uses TRBV7-2 and TRBJ2-1, with TRBD2 matching 12 bases. The CDR3 is 18 residues long. V gave up 5 bases and J gave up 3 bases; unmatched junction bases: 11. CDR1 is SGHTA and CDR2 is FQGNSA in the germline V gene. This CDR3 reads CASSDASSGGAHYNEQFF. As DNA, the CDR3 is TGTGCCAGCAGCGATGCCTCTAGCGGGGGGGCCCACTACAATGAGCAGTTCTTC.

This sequence joins TRBV2 and TRBJ2-7, with 7 positions matching TRBD1. V trimming: 7 bases; J trimming: 6 bases; junction bases outside the gene matches: 15. The V gene's germline CDR1 is SNHLY and CDR2 FYNNEI. The CDR3 has 15 amino acids. The CDR3 DNA is TGTGCCAGCAACGACGCCGCCAACGCAGGGGGCGAGCAGTACTTC. Protein product: CASNDAANAGGEQYF.

This chain links TRBV15 with TRBJ2-5; D might be TRBD1 or TRBD2, each matching 6 bases. Germline assignment: CDR1 LNHNV and CDR2 YYDKDF (reference sequence). This CDR3 contains 16 residues. V lost 4 bases to trimming and J lost 0 bases, with 15 bases between them. The CDR3 sequence is CATSIGPGGDQETQYF. For the CDR3, the DNA is TGTGCCACCAGCATCGGGCCCGGGGGCGACCAAGAGACCCAGTACTTC.